Each of the 25 T cell receptor beta chains below was sequenced from the same sample in a study of identical twins. TCRdb re-analysed the 5' RACE reads in MiXCR, keeping a single row per CDR3 protein. The sample records just over 500,000 distinct CDR3 sequences, 20% to 25% being singletons. This same sample was also taken into another study, of T cells expressing NK-cell markers.

Sequenced input: CD4+ T cells sorted from blood. The receptors shown here come from a woman aged 18-35 years in good health.

This chain uses TRBV7-6 with TRBJ1-2; TRBD1 agrees at 9 bases. V trimming: 5 bases; J trimming: 8 bases; junction bases outside the gene matches: 6. This CDR3 is 13 amino acids long. Germline V CDR1 and CDR2: SGHVS, FNYEAQ. The CDR3 loop reads CASSTRTGDGYTF. CDR3 in DNA: TGTGCCAGCAGCACCCGGACAGGGGACGGCTACACCTTC.

This clonotype was counted ten times or more. The genes are TRBV12-3 or TRBV12-4 and TRBJ1-5, with TRBD1 as a possible D gene (5 bases). Trimming took off 5 bases at V and 6 bases at J, with 11 bases between the two ends. The CDR3 has 13 residues. The CDR3 bases are TGTGCCAGCAGTCGGGGACCTGGTCAGCCCCAGCATTTT. The encoded protein is CASSRGPGQPQHF.

This clonotype has more than one count but fewer than ten. The V gene is TRBV5-1, the J gene TRBJ1-6; 7 nucleotides align to TRBD1. The V and J ends lost 3 bases and 7 bases, in that order; junction bases with no gene match: 4. The length of the CDR3 is 14 residues. Germline V lookup: CDR1 SGHRS, CDR2 YFSETQ. CDR3 coding DNA: TGCGCCAGCAGCTACGGACAGGCGAATTCACCCCTCCACTTT. Amino acid sequence: CASSYGQANSPLHF.

The CDR3 loop reads CASTPGGTDTQYF. DNA of the CDR3: TGTGCCAGCACCCCCGGAGGGACAGATACGCAGTATTTT. This chain uses TRBV6-1 with TRBJ2-3; maybe TRBD2 (6 bases). The CDR3 has 13 amino acids. Germline V gene lookup returns CDR1 MNHNS and CDR2 SASEGT. V lost 7 bases and J lost 3, with 11 bases in between.

The V and J genes are TRBV20-1 and TRBJ2-1, with 10 bases aligning to TRBD2. Germline lookup yields CDR1 DFQATT and CDR2 SNEGSKA (reference sequence). The CDR3 is made up of 14 amino acids. V gave up 2 bases and J gave up 12 bases; unmatched junction bases: 10. CDR3 sequence: CSARPTKRGGPQFF. The CDR3 DNA follows: TGCAGTGCTAGACCGACTAAGCGGGGGGGCCCGCAGTTCTTC.

This clonotype was observed a few times. V usage is TRBV7-9 and J usage is TRBJ1-2; possible D gene TRBD1, 6 bases. The ends were cut back, 5 bases at V and 7 bases at J, with 20 bases in the middle. The CDR3 contains 15 residues. The germline V gene encodes CDR1 SEHNR and CDR2 FQNEAQ (reference sequence). CDR3 residues: CASSAIRGQGGGYTF. In DNA, the CDR3 is TGTGCCAGCAGCGCAATCCGGGGGCAGGGAGGTGGCTACACCTTC.

The CDR3 loop is CAISERMETQYF. Here the CDR3 DNA reads TGTGCCATCAGTGAAAGAATGGAGACCCAGTACTTC. The V call is TRBV10-3, the J call TRBJ2-5; D is ambiguous. The germline V gene has CDR1 ENHRY and CDR2 SYGVKD. Trimming removed 3 bases from V and 5 bases from J, with 7 bases in between. This CDR3 is 12 amino acids long.

Only a few counts were recorded for this clonotype. This chain links TRBV5-1 with TRBJ2-3; no clear D. Trimming took 4 bases from V and 1 from J, leaving 7 bases between them. Germline V gives CDR1 SGHRS, CDR2 YFSETQ. This CDR3 contains 13 residues. The CDR3 nucleotides are TGCGCCAGCAGCACTGGGGGCACAGATACGCAGTATTTT. Encoded protein: CASSTGGTDTQYF.

CDR3 in DNA: TGTGCCAGCAGTGAACGGAACACTGAAGCTTTCTTT. The encoded protein is CASSERNTEAFF. The chain employs TRBV6-1 and TRBJ1-1; D not certain. The germline CDR1 and CDR2 sequences are MNHNS and SASEGT. V shed 2 bases and J shed 1 base, with 2 bases lying between them. This CDR3 spans 12 amino acids.

This chain joins TRBV11-2 and TRBJ2-1, with 9 positions matching TRBD2. This CDR3 is built from 14 residues. In germline, CDR1 is SGHAT, CDR2 FQNNGV. J lost 7 bases, V lost 3 bases, and 4 bases had no gene match. The CDR3: CASSFVSGSNEQFF. Written as DNA, the CDR3 is TGTGCCAGCAGCTTCGTTAGCGGGAGTAATGAGCAGTTCTTC.

This clonotype was found a few times. This rearrangement joins TRBV5-1 to TRBJ1-4, with 8 nucleotides matching TRBD1. From germline, CDR1 is SGHRS and CDR2 YFSETQ. CDR3 length: 14 residues. After removal of 4 bases from V and 3 bases from J, the junction contained 2 bases not matched to a gene. CDR3 loop: CASSVTGANEKLFF. CDR3 DNA sequence: TGCGCCAGCAGCGTGACAGGGGCTAATGAAAAACTGTTTTTT.

This clonotype occurred a few times. The V call is TRBV20-1, the J call TRBJ2-1, with D uncertain. The CDR3 spans 12 residues. V gave up 5 bases and J gave up 4 bases, with 9 bases separating them. The germline gives CDR1 DFQATT, CDR2 SNEGSKA (reference sequence). The CDR3 nucleotides are TGCAGTGCTGTTGGGTCTTACAATGAGCAGTTCTTC. Encoded protein: CSAVGSYNEQFF.

The V gene is TRBV20-1, the J gene TRBJ2-1; 8 nucleotides agree with TRBD2. The CDR3 sequence is 14 residues long. V dropped 6 bases and J dropped 0; count of bases not matched to a gene: 4. Per the germline V gene, CDR1 is DFQATT and CDR2 is SNEGSKA (reference sequence). The CDR3 reads CSARGLGSYNEQFF. The CDR3 bases are TGCAGTGCCAGGGGACTAGGCTCCTACAATGAGCAGTTCTTC.

This clonotype was seen only a few times. This chain uses TRBV7-9 with TRBJ1-4; TRBD1 might be the D (5 bases). The ends were cut back, 4 bases at V and 3 bases at J, with 12 bases in the middle. The CDR3 spans 15 residues. Germline loops: CDR1 SEHNR, CDR2 FQNEAQ (reference sequence). CDR3 in amino acids: CASSSTEQANEKLFF. CDR3 coding DNA: TGTGCCAGCAGCTCCACAGAACAGGCTAATGAAAAACTGTTTTTT.

The chain links TRBV29-1 to TRBJ2-1, with D possibly being TRBD1 (5 bases). Germline loops: CDR1 SQVTM, CDR2 ANQGSEA. The CDR3 totals 14 residues. The V end was cut by 2 bases, the J end by 10 bases, with 18 bases between. The CDR3 loop is CSVEIFQGLGEQFF. In DNA, the CDR3 is TGCAGCGTTGAAATTTTTCAGGGCTTGGGGGAGCAGTTCTTC.

The chain uses TRBV18 and TRBJ2-7, with 14 bases that match TRBD2. The CDR3 has 15 residues. CDR1 and CDR2 from the germline V gene are KGHSH and LQKENI. V shed 4 bases and J 3 bases; nucleotides not matched to a gene: 2. CDR3 DNA sequence: TGTGCCAGCTCACGTGGACTAGCGGGAGGCTACGAGCAGTACTTC. This sequence encodes CASSRGLAGGYEQYF.

This clonotype was counted at least ten times. The chain combines TRBV12-3 or TRBV12-4 with TRBJ2-1; no firm D call. CDR3 length: 11 amino acids. V was clipped by 0 bases and J by 9 bases, with 3 bases between them. The CDR3 DNA follows: TGTGCCAGCAGTTTAGCGGCTGAGCAGTTCTTC. This sequence encodes CASSLAAEQFF.

The chain links TRBV4-3 to TRBJ1-2; TRBD1 might be the D (5 bases). CDR1 and CDR2 from the germline V gene are LGHNA and YSLEER. Deletions cut 0 bases from V and 6 bases from J, with 11 bases between. This CDR3 has 14 residues. The CDR3 spells CASSQEGKGHGYTF. Written as DNA, the CDR3 is TGCGCCAGCAGCCAAGAGGGGAAGGGACATGGCTACACCTTC.

This clonotype turned up a few times. V gene TRBV5-5 combines with J gene TRBJ2-2, with 9 nucleotides matching TRBD2. V lost 1 base and J lost 0; bases outside the gene matches: 4. The CDR3 is 17 amino acids. CDR1 and CDR2 from the germline V gene are SGHKS and YYEKEE (reference sequence). The CDR3: CASSLNPSGTNTGELFF. The CDR3, as DNA: TGTGCCAGCAGCTTGAACCCTAGCGGGACGAACACCGGGGAGCTGTTTTTT.

Only a few counts were recorded for this clonotype. The gene calls are TRBV27 and TRBJ2-7, with unresolved D. Germline V gene lookup returns CDR1 MNHEY and CDR2 SMNVEV (reference sequence). The CDR3 loop spans 17 amino acids. Trimming removed 0 bases from V and 4 bases from J, with 19 bases in between. The CDR3 coding sequence is TGTGCCAGCAGTTTATCGGGTGACTCATTTCCCCAGTACGAGCAGTACTTC. Amino acids: CASSLSGDSFPQYEQYF.

Many counts were recorded for this clonotype. The CDR3 DNA is TGCAGCGTTGAGGGTGGCTACACCTTC. Amino acid sequence: CSVEGGYTF. This sequence joins TRBV29-1 and TRBJ1-2; unclear D gene. Germline values: CDR1 SQVTM, CDR2 ANQGSEA. The CDR3 contains 9 residues. V was pared by 3 bases and J by 7 bases, with 3 bases between.

The V gene is TRBV29-1, the J gene TRBJ1-5; 7 nucleotides agree with TRBD1. The ends lost 4 bases at V and 5 bases at J; junction bases unmatched: 5. The CDR3 contains 13 residues. Germline V gives CDR1 SQVTM, CDR2 ANQGSEA. The CDR3 nucleotides are TGCAGCGTTGTATTCGGGACAGATCAGCCCCAGCATTTT. It encodes CSVVFGTDQPQHF.

This clonotype was observed a handful of times. This chain uses TRBV7-9 with TRBJ1-2, with a weak D call TRBD1 (5 bases). The CDR3 has 14 amino acids. Between the trimmed V and J ends, which lost 1 base and 4 bases, there was a span of 10 bases. Germline V gene lookup returns CDR1 SEHNR and CDR2 FQNEAQ (reference sequence). CDR3 bases: TGTGCCAGCAGCTTAGGGGGACCCAGCTATGGCTACACCTTC. It translates to CASSLGGPSYGYTF.

This clonotype appeared a few times. This rearrangement joins TRBV6-9 to TRBJ2-1; no reliable D call. Germline loops: CDR1 MNHGY, CDR2 SVAAGI. The CDR3 has 16 amino acids. Trimming took off 1 base at V and 2 bases at J, with 12 bases between the two ends. The CDR3 region is CASSYWWVTPYNEQFF. DNA for the CDR3: TGTGCCAGCAGTTATTGGTGGGTAACCCCCTACAATGAGCAGTTCTTC.

The V gene is TRBV6-2 or TRBV6-3, the J gene TRBJ1-1; D uncertain. Trimming removed 5 bases at V and 8 bases at J, with 12 bases between. Germline CDR1 MNHEY, CDR2 SVGEGT. This CDR3 is 12 amino acids long. The CDR3 coding sequence is TGTGCCAGCAGTCACGGACGCCCCGAAGCTTTCTTT. It specifies CASSHGRPEAFF.